These 31 T cell receptor beta chains originate from one sample sequenced in a study of cytomegalovirus exposure and HLA in healthy donors. PCR was performed using 60 Vbeta and 13 Jbeta primers. This table comes from immunoSEQ multiplex PCR, and its TCRdb copy is limited to in-frame clones, with some not included. This table has 150,000 to 200,000 clones, almost 80% appearing once. Sequencing was performed on PBMCs. Receptor source: a man aged 50-60 years in good health and CMV-seropositive.

The table lists this clone with a count of one. The chain combines TRBV7-2 with TRBJ2-7; 10 positions match TRBD2. Germline values: CDR1 SGHTA, CDR2 FQGNSA. V was pared by 0 bases and J by 4 bases, with 6 bases of the junction left unmatched. The CDR3 contains 16 residues. CDR3 amino acids: CASSLAPSGSLYEQYF. For the CDR3, the DNA is TGTGCCAGCAGCTTAGCCCCTAGCGGGAGCCTTTACGAGCAGTACTTC.

The J gene is TRBJ2-5, the V gene TRBV11-2; 10 bases map to TRBD2. CDR3 length: 15 residues. Germline-derived CDR1 and CDR2 are SGHAT and FQNNGV. J lost 5 bases, V lost 3 bases, and 6 bases had no gene match. The CDR3 sequence: CASSFPAGGLETQYF. The CDR3 nucleotides read TGTGCCAGCAGCTTCCCAGCGGGGGGGCTGGAGACCCAGTACTTC. The variable domain in full, with the rest retrieved from reference TRBV11-2 and TRBJ2-5, is EAGVAQSPRYKIIEKRQSVAFWCNPISGHATLYWYQQILGQGPKLLIQFQNNGVVDDSQLPKDRFSAERLKGVDSTLKIQPAKLEDSAVYLCASSFPAGGLETQYFGPGTRLLVL.

A few counts support this clone. V usage is TRBV6-1 and J usage is TRBJ2-2, with TRBD1 as a possible D gene (5 bases). The CDR3 spans 17 residues. The germline V gene has CDR1 MNHNS and CDR2 SASEGT. The ends were cut back, 2 bases at V and 6 bases at J, with 19 bases in the middle. The CDR3 spells CASSERFARDGAGELFF. CDR3 in DNA: TGTGCCAGCAGTGAAAGGTTCGCCAGGGATGGGGCCGGGGAGCTGTTTTTT.

V is TRBV29-1 and J is TRBJ1-1; perhaps TRBD1 as D (5 bases). Trimming removed 6 bases from V and 8 bases from J, with 13 bases in between. CDR3 length: 11 residues. Germline CDR1 SQVTM, CDR2 ANQGSEA. CDR3 DNA: TGCAGCGTCGTCGACAGCACAGAAGCTTTCTTT. Translating it yields CSVVDSTEAFF.

The J gene is TRBJ2-1, the V gene TRBV2; possibly TRBD1 for D (5 bases). CDR3 length: 15 amino acids. CDR1 is SNHLY, CDR2 FYNNEI, per germline. V lost 3 bases and J 3 bases, leaving 12 bases between the germline ends. In nucleotides, the CDR3 is TGTGCCAGCAGTGATCCAGGGTGGTACTACAATGAGCAGTTCTTC. It codes for CASSDPGWYYNEQFF. Looking up the rest from reference TRBV2 and TRBJ2-1 gives the full variable domain: EPEVTQTPSHQVTQMGQEVILRCVPISNHLYFYWYRQILGQKVEFLVSFYNNEISEKSEIFDDQFSVERPDGSNFTLKIRSTKLEDSAMYFCASSDPGWYYNEQFFGPGTRLTVL.

This clone was observed a few times. This chain links TRBV11-2 with TRBJ2-2; 7 bases match TRBD2. The CDR3 runs 16 residues. CDR1 is SGHAT and CDR2 is FQNNGV in the germline V gene. V was clipped by 2 bases and J by 1 base; unmatched bases: 4. The CDR3 sequence: CASSLLSGVNTGELFF. In DNA form, the CDR3 reads TGTGCCAGCAGCTTACTAAGCGGGGTGAACACCGGGGAGCTGTTTTTT.

The chain couples TRBV7-2 to TRBJ1-5; D ambiguous. CDR3 length: 15 residues. V lost 2 bases and J lost 2, with 10 bases in between. Germline-derived CDR1 and CDR2 are SGHTA and FQGNSA. CDR3: CASSLTYGGNQPQHF. Written as DNA, the CDR3 is TGTGCCAGCAGCTTAACGTACGGAGGCAATCAGCCCCAGCATTTT.

The chain joins TRBV30 to TRBJ2-7; D unresolved. The CDR3 is made up of 13 amino acids. Germline V gene sequence: CDR1 GTSNPN, CDR2 SVGIG (reference sequence). V was trimmed by 1 base and J by 3 bases, leaving 10 bases between them. The CDR3 DNA sequence: TGTGCCTGGAGTGCCGGTCTGAGCTACGAGCAGTACTTC. This translates into CAWSAGLSYEQYF.

The V and J genes are TRBV7-3 and TRBJ1-2; 9 positions agree with TRBD1. Germline CDR1 is SGHTA and CDR2 is FQGTGA. J gave up 6 bases and V 5 bases, and 4 bases lay outside the gene matches. This CDR3 is built from 13 residues. The CDR3 region is CASSPGQGHGYTF. Here the CDR3 DNA reads TGTGCCAGCAGCCCGGGACAGGGTCATGGCTACACCTTC. Complete variable domain (other parts from reference TRBV7-3 and TRBJ1-2): GAGVSQTPSNKVTEKGKYVELRCDPISGHTALYWYRQSLGQGPEFLIYFQGTGAADDSGLPNDRFFAVRPEGSVSTLKIQRTERGDSAVYLCASSPGQGHGYTFGSGTRLTVV.

This chain connects TRBV4-1 to TRBJ2-3; D gene ambiguous. Trimming stripped 0 bases from V and 1 base from J, with 8 bases between. This CDR3 has 15 amino acids. CDR1 MGHRA and CDR2 YSYEKL come from the germline V gene. The CDR3 DNA reads TGCGCCAGCAGCCAAGATTTGTCAGGCACAGATACGCAGTATTTT. It specifies CASSQDLSGTDTQYF.

V and J are TRBV5-5 and TRBJ2-1; 7 nucleotides match TRBD1. Unmatched junction bases numbered 7, after V lost 1 base and J lost 3 bases. This CDR3 region has 16 residues. Looked up from germline, CDR1 is SGHKS and CDR2 is YYEKEE (reference sequence). CDR3 in DNA: TGTGCCAGCAGCTTGTCGCCGGGGACAGACTACAATGAGCAGTTCTTC. As protein: CASSLSPGTDYNEQFF.

V gene TRBV6-5 combines with J gene TRBJ1-3; D ambiguous. V lost 2 bases to trimming and J lost 0 bases, with 5 bases between them. CDR1 and CDR2 from the germline V gene are MNHEY and SVGAGI. CDR3 length equals 14 residues. As DNA, the CDR3 is TGTGCCAGCAGTTACCAGGTCTCTGGAAACACCATATATTTT. It is translated as CASSYQVSGNTIYF.

This chain links TRBV6-1 with TRBJ2-7; D gene ambiguous. The CDR3 has 12 amino acids. Trimming cost V 4 bases and J 3 bases, with 7 bases left between them. CDR1 and CDR2 (germline): MNHNS, SASEGT. In DNA, the CDR3 is TGTGCCAGCAGTGTAATGTACTACGAGCAGTACTTC. Protein product: CASSVMYYEQYF.

The V call is TRBV5-6, the J call TRBJ1-2, with TRBD1 identical over 9 bases. CDR1 and CDR2 from the germline V gene are SGHDT and YYEEEE. V lost 0 bases to trimming and J lost 0 bases; unmatched junction nucleotides: 3. The CDR3 length is 16 residues. The CDR3 DNA reads TGTGCCAGCAGCTTGGGGGGACAGGGTACTAACTATGGCTACACCTTC. Amino acid sequence: CASSLGGQGTNYGYTF.

This clone has a single count. The chain couples TRBV14 to TRBJ2-3; possible D gene TRBD2, 5 bases. CDR3 size: 14 residues. The germline V gene encodes CDR1 SGHDN and CDR2 FVKESK. V shed 4 bases and J shed 3 bases, with 11 bases lying between them. DNA for the CDR3: TGTGCCAGCAGCCTTAGCGACTATACAGATACGCAGTATTTT. It specifies CASSLSDYTDTQYF.

The rearrangement uses TRBV6-6 and TRBJ1-5; D not resolved. Trimming stripped 2 bases from V and 4 bases from J, with 12 bases between. The CDR3 length is 15 residues. In germline, CDR1 is MNHNY, CDR2 SVGAGI (reference sequence). CDR3: CASSYRWGGNQPQHF. The CDR3 DNA follows: TGTGCCAGCAGTTACCGCTGGGGAGGGAATCAGCCCCAGCATTTT.

The chain is built from TRBV10-3 and TRBJ2-7; TRBD2 might be the D (8 bases). Germline CDR1 is ENHRY and CDR2 is SYGVKD. The CDR3 runs 17 residues. V lost 4 bases to trimming and J lost 7 bases, with 26 bases between them. The DNA for the CDR3 is TGTGCCATCAGTGCGGGGGGGTACCCCAGGGAGACAGGGGAGCAGTACTTC. Translated: CAISAGGYPRETGEQYF.

The chain employs TRBV19 and TRBJ2-7; 8 bases agree with TRBD1. CDR3 length equals 13 residues. Unmatched junction bases numbered 9, after V lost 8 bases and J lost 6 bases. The germline V gene encodes CDR1 LNHDA and CDR2 SQIVND (reference sequence). CDR3 protein: CASLDRVAGEQYF. In nucleotides, the CDR3 is TGTGCCAGTTTGGACAGGGTGGCCGGCGAGCAGTACTTC.

The rearrangement links TRBV2 to TRBJ2-7, with 7 bases fitting TRBD1. Germline V gives CDR1 SNHLY, CDR2 FYNNEI. The CDR3 extends over 12 amino acids. J was trimmed by 6 bases and V by 8 bases; bases with no gene match: 7. CDR3 nucleotides: TGTGCCAGCGGACAAAACAGGGGCGAGCAGTACGTC. Translation: CASGQNRGEQYV.

This chain links TRBV6-5 with TRBJ1-1, with 8 bases identical to TRBD1. V shed 6 bases, J shed 10 bases, and the junction held 4 bases outside the gene matches. Germline lookup yields CDR1 MNHEY and CDR2 SVGAGI. There are 11 residues in the CDR3. The CDR3 DNA is TGTGCCAGCAGCCGACAGGGGTCAGCTTTCTTT. Translated: CASSRQGSAFF.

The chain carries TRBV7-8 and TRBJ1-5; 7 bases are a match to TRBD1. The ends lost 0 bases at V and 7 bases at J; junction bases unmatched: 9. Germline values: CDR1 SGHVS, CDR2 FQNEAQ. The CDR3 has 16 residues. As DNA, the CDR3 is TGTGCCAGCAGCTTAGCGCTGAAGGGGGCCGGGCAGCCCCAGCATTTT. Translated, it gives CASSLALKGAGQPQHF.

Comments on this clone: This may be a read error: a much more frequent sequence differs by one nucleotide. This chain links TRBV10-3 with TRBJ1-5; D may be TRBD1 (6 bases). Germline-derived CDR1 and CDR2 are ENHRY and SYGVKD. Deletions cut 2 bases from V and 4 bases from J, with 9 bases between. This CDR3 comprises 14 residues. CDR3 DNA sequence: TGTGCCATCAGTGAGGGACAGAGAAATCAGCCCCAGCATTTT. Translating gives CAISEGQRNQPQHF.

This clone was seen a few times. The J gene is TRBJ2-7, the V gene TRBV28, with D perhaps matching TRBD2 (7 bases). The CDR3 spans 15 residues. V was trimmed by 6 bases and J by 5 bases, leaving 20 bases between them. Germline V gene lookup returns CDR1 MDHEN and CDR2 SYDVKM. CDR3 nucleotides: TGTGCCAGCAGCACCATGACGGGGGGCGGCCACGAGCAGTACTTC. Translated, it gives CASSTMTGGGHEQYF.

The chain is built from TRBV6-1 and TRBJ2-7, with D possibly TRBD2 on 7 matching bases. The ends were cut back, 4 bases at V and 4 bases at J, with 17 bases in the middle. In germline, CDR1 is MNHNS, CDR2 SASEGT. The CDR3 has 15 residues. The CDR3 is CASSAGGATLYEQYV. CDR3 DNA: TGTGCCAGCAGTGCTGGGGGGGCCACACTATACGAGCAGTACGTC.

This clone was recorded only once. The chain joins TRBV9 to TRBJ2-7; 8 bases match TRBD2. CDR1 is SGDLS, CDR2 YYNGEE, per germline. The CDR3 runs to 15 residues. Unmatched junction bases numbered 7, after V lost 3 bases and J lost 2 bases. The CDR3 sequence is CASSATGTSTYEQYF. Written as DNA, the CDR3 is TGTGCCAGCAGCGCAACCGGGACTAGTACCTACGAGCAGTACTTC.

The V and J genes are TRBV2 and TRBJ2-7; TRBD1 agrees at 12 bases. V trimming: 7 bases; J trimming: 7 bases; junction bases outside the gene matches: 8. CDR1 SNHLY and CDR2 FYNNEI come from the germline V gene. This CDR3 spans 14 amino acids. The CDR3 nucleotides are TGTGCCAGCAAGACGGGACAGGGGGCGCAAGAGCAGTACTTC. Its protein is CASKTGQGAQEQYF.

This clone was detected once. CDR3 sequence reads: CASSKSGLGEQYF. The CDR3 DNA sequence: TGTGCCAGCAGCAAATCTGGTTTGGGCGAGCAGTACTTC. This chain links TRBV7-6 with TRBJ2-5; D uncertain. The J call may be incorrect, as the DNA end agrees better with TRBJ2-7. CDR1 and CDR2 from the germline V gene are SGHVS and FNYEAQ. The length of the CDR3 is 13 residues.

The genes are TRBV4-2 and TRBJ1-1, with D hard to call. Germline V gives CDR1 LGHNA, CDR2 YNFKEQ. With 4 bases removed from V and 10 bases from J, the gap between germline ends came to 16 bases. There are 13 residues in the CDR3. CDR3 DNA sequence: TGTGCCAGCAGCCCCAGTGGAGTTGATGTAGCTTTCTTT. It is translated as CASSPSGVDVAFF.

The genes are TRBV4-2 and TRBJ1-2, with D perhaps matching TRBD1 (6 bases). Looked up from germline, CDR1 is LGHNA and CDR2 is YNFKEQ. The V end was cut by 3 bases, the J end by 1 base, with 21 bases between. The CDR3 has 18 residues. CDR3 sequence reads: CASSQARQEAKLNYGYTF. DNA of the CDR3: TGTGCCAGCAGCCAGGCCCGACAGGAGGCAAAGCTTAACTATGGCTACACCTTC.

The chain couples TRBV4-1 to TRBJ1-5; maybe TRBD1 (6 bases). Germline V CDR1 and CDR2: MGHRA, YSYEKL. The CDR3 contains 17 residues. The V gene lost 0 bases and the J gene lost 3 bases, with 15 bases spanning the gap. The CDR3 here is CASSQEGFTGFNQPQHF. The CDR3 coding sequence is TGCGCCAGCAGCCAAGAAGGATTTACAGGGTTCAATCAGCCCCAGCATTTT.

This clone appeared a few times. The chain combines TRBV25-1 with TRBJ1-2; TRBD1 aligns across 12 bases. This CDR3 has 17 residues. V lost 0 bases to trimming and J lost 8 bases; unmatched junction nucleotides: 10. Per germline, CDR1 MGHDK and CDR2 SYGVNS. The CDR3 loop reads CASSEYIPGQGARGYTF. The CDR3 region has the DNA TGTGCCAGCAGTGAATATATTCCGGGACAGGGGGCTCGAGGCTACACCTTC.